This T cell receptor beta chain was retrieved from a study of shared clonotypes between healthy human individuals. In its sample, this clone was seen a few times. Antigen specificity is unknown. Other nucleotide sequences from this sample produce the same CDR3. Libraries were prepared by immunoSEQ multiplex PCR; TCRdb keeps only in-frame clonotypes and omits some of them. The sample shows 2 million to 3 million clones, around 94% of them seen only once. The CDR3 contains 13 residues. V lost 2 bases and J 4 bases, leaving 9 bases between the germline ends. Per germline, CDR1 SGHRS and CDR2 YFSETQ. Study-level findings and limits: The study found roughly 5.3% of naive CD4 clonotypes shared across a handful of donors.

Study donors comprised healthy, HIV-negative adults devoid of recent acute infection or vaccination. The clonotype comes from a young man in good health. The sample taken for sequencing was naive CD4+ T cells sorted from blood. Indicated subset: CD45RA+ positively selected. The genes are TRBV5-1 and TRBJ1-1, with no clear D. This CDR3 reads CASSFSGSTEAFF. CDR3 in DNA: TGCGCCAGCAGCTTCTCGGGGAGCACTGAAGCTTTCTTT.